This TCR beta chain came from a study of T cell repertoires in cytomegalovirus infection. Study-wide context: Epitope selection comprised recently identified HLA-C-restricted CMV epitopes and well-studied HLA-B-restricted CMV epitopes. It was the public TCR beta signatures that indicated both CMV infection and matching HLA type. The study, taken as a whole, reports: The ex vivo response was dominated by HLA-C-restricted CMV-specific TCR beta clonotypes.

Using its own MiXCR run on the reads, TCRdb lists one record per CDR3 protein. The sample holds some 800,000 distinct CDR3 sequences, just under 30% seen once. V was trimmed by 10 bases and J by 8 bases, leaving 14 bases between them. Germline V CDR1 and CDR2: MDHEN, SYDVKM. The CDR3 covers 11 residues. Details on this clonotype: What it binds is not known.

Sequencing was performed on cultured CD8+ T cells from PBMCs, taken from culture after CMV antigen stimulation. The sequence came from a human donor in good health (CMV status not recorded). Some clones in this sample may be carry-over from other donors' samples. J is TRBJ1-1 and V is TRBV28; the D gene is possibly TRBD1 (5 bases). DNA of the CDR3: TGTGCCACCCGGTTGGGACCAGAAGCTTTCTTT. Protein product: CATRLGPEAFF. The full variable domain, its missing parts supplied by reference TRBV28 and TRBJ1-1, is DVKVTQSSRYLVKRTGEKVFLECVQDMDHENMFWYRQDPGLGLRLIYFSYDVKMKEKGDIPEGYSVSREKKERFSLILESASTNQTSMYLCATRLGPEAFFGQGTRLTVV.